This TCR beta chain was documented in a study of T cell clonality in common variable immunodeficiency. Study outcomes and limitations: Common variable immunodeficiency TCR beta sequences reportedly had fewer deletions and N-nucleotide insertions. Repertoire-complication correlations in CVID were limited by patient heterogeneity.

The CVID group had 15 females and around 29 males, mean age roughly 40. From germline, CDR1 is SNHLY and CDR2 FYNNEI. The CDR3 sequence is 14 residues long. The ends were cut back, 7 bases at V and 3 bases at J, with 12 bases in the middle. CVID and control samples used equivalent genomic DNA input. This table comes from immunoSEQ multiplex PCR, and its TCRdb copy is limited to in-frame clones, with some not included. This repertoire holds some 25,000 clones, and none appear only once. This clone was detected a few times. Its specificity is not known. The read falls 3 residues short of the CDR3 end, and the missing part is taken from the germline J gene.

The receptor's source is a human donor with common variable immunodeficiency. What was sequenced was peripheral blood mononuclear cells. The gene calls are TRBV2 and TRBJ2-2, with D perhaps matching TRBD1 or TRBD2 (5 bases each). This CDR3 reads CASKRGSDTGELFF. The DNA read from the CDR3 is TGTGCCAGCAAGAGGGGCTCAGACACCGGGGAG.